This T cell receptor beta chain comes out of a study of blood T cells in healthy people across ages. Study results and limitations: Changes seen in expanded clonotypes were possibly confounded by donor CMV status left unknown.

This CDR3 has 17 residues. Germline loops: CDR1 DFQATT, CDR2 SNEGSKA (reference sequence). V shed 0 bases and J shed 4 bases, with 19 bases lying between them. Next came a second PCR, run for roughly 7 to 12 cycles, which used a sample-barcoded 5' primer along with a J-beta primer mix. MiXCR, run by TCRdb on the 5' RACE reads, gives a single entry per CDR3 protein. The sample yields 700,000 or so distinct CDR3 sequences, about a fifth seen once. Concerning this clonotype: What it recognizes is unknown.

The origin of this receptor is a man aged 70-80 years in good health. The specimen was blood. This chain connects TRBV20-1 to TRBJ2-1; tentatively, D is TRBD2 (6 bases). CDR3 region: CSARDGPGSGRYNEQFF. CDR3 DNA: TGCAGTGCTAGAGATGGTCCCGGCAGCGGGCGTTACAATGAGCAGTTCTTC.